A selection of T cell receptor beta chains follows, all from one sample in a study of stem cell transplantation in POMP-related autoinflammatory disease. Some clones are missing from TCRdb's copy, which holds only in-frame ones; the method was immunoSEQ multiplex PCR. The table records roughly 70,000 clones, approximately 90% of them present only once. The source was CD4+ T cells from PBMCs, collected after stem cell transplantation. Receptors were obtained from a human patient with POMP-related autoinflammation and immune dysregulation (PRAID). Some of the T cells may derive from the graft donor. Each CDR3 is given with its conserved first and last residue. Fields, in order: J gene, D gene, clone size, V gene, CDR3 protein, CDR3 DNA. D genes are given only for firm matches. For some rows the clone size is stated as once, few or many, or as a class when expanded; others skip it.

J gene: TRBJ1-2
D gene: NA
clone size: NA
V gene: TRBV5-1
CDR3 protein: CASSLVARSDYGYTF
CDR3 DNA: TGCGCCAGCAGCTTGGTAGCCCGGAGTGACTATGGCTACACCTTC

J gene: TRBJ2-1
D gene: NA
clone size: NA
V gene: TRBV2
CDR3 protein: CASLLEGGYNEQFF
CDR3 DNA: TGTGCCAGCTTATTGGAGGGAGGCTACAATGAGCAGTTCTTC

J gene: TRBJ2-3
D gene: TRBD2
clone size: NA
V gene: TRBV2
CDR3 protein: CASRRGGLGTDTQYF
CDR3 DNA: TGTGCCAGCAGGCGCGGGGGGCTTGGCACAGATACGCAGTATTTT

J gene: TRBJ2-5
D gene: NA
clone size: NA
V gene: TRBV7-8
CDR3 protein: CASSIGQQETQYF
CDR3 DNA: TGTGCCAGCAGCATCGGACAGCAAGAGACCCAGTACTTC

J gene: TRBJ2-2
D gene: TRBD2
clone size: NA
V gene: TRBV20-1
CDR3 protein: CSASFGTSGSGELFF
CDR3 DNA: TGCAGTGCTAGTTTTGGGACTAGCGGGAGTGGGGAGCTGTTTTTT

J gene: TRBJ1-6
D gene: NA
clone size: few
V gene: TRBV7-8
CDR3 protein: CASSLGGRGNSPLHF
CDR3 DNA: TGTGCCAGCAGCTTAGGGGGCCGAGGGAATTCACCCCTCCACTTT

J gene: TRBJ1-4
D gene: NA
clone size: once
V gene: TRBV15
CDR3 protein: CATSYGRLDEKLFF
CDR3 DNA: TGTGCCACCAGCTATGGCAGGCTTGATGAAAAACTGTTTTTT

J gene: TRBJ2-1
D gene: TRBD2
clone size: NA
V gene: TRBV4-1
CDR3 protein: CASSPTLGASGYYNEQFF
CDR3 DNA: TGCGCCAGCAGCCCCACGCTAGGTGCTAGCGGGTACTACAATGAGCAGTTCTTC

J gene: TRBJ1-2
D gene: TRBD1
clone size: NA
V gene: TRBV6-1
CDR3 protein: CASSEALPRTGTYGYTF
CDR3 DNA: TGTGCCAGCAGTGAAGCGCTTCCAAGGACAGGGACCTATGGCTACACCTTC

J gene: TRBJ2-2
D gene: TRBD2
clone size: NA
V gene: TRBV19
CDR3 protein: CASSLGLAGDTGELFF
CDR3 DNA: TGTGCCAGTAGTCTAGGACTAGCGGGAGACACCGGGGAGCTGTTTTTT

J gene: TRBJ2-2
D gene: NA
clone size: once
V gene: TRBV5-1
CDR3 protein: CASSWDSDTGELFF
CDR3 DNA: TGCGCCAGCAGCTGGGACTCCGACACCGGGGAGCTGTTTTTT

J gene: TRBJ1-1
D gene: NA
clone size: NA
V gene: TRBV6-6
CDR3 protein: CASSYELMNTEAFF
CDR3 DNA: TGTGCCAGCAGTTACGAGCTCATGAACACTGAAGCTTTCTTT

J gene: TRBJ1-3
D gene: NA
clone size: once
V gene: TRBV23-1
CDR3 protein: CASSRGAGERNTIYF
CDR3 DNA: TGCGCCAGCAGTCGGGGAGCAGGGGAAAGAAACACCATATATTTT

J gene: TRBJ2-5
D gene: NA
clone size: NA
V gene: TRBV6-2/TRBV6-3
CDR3 protein: CASSQSRETQYF
CDR3 DNA: TGTGCCAGCAGCCAGTCACGGGAGACCCAGTACTTC

J gene: TRBJ2-7
D gene: TRBD1
clone size: NA
V gene: TRBV28
CDR3 protein: CASSLPGQGLPSSYEQYF
CDR3 DNA: TGTGCCAGCAGTTTACCGGGACAGGGCCTCCCGAGCTCCTACGAGCAGTACTTC

J gene: TRBJ2-5
D gene: TRBD1
clone size: NA
V gene: TRBV3-1/TRBV3-2
CDR3 protein: CASSKATGTGQETQYF
CDR3 DNA: TGTGCCAGCAGCAAAGCCACCGGGACAGGTCAAGAGACCCAGTACTTC

J gene: TRBJ1-2
D gene: NA
clone size: NA
V gene: TRBV19
CDR3 protein: CASSIRVDDYGYTF
CDR3 DNA: TGTGCCAGTAGTATCAGGGTTGACGACTATGGCTACACCTTC

J gene: TRBJ2-7
D gene: TRBD2
clone size: NA
V gene: TRBV19
CDR3 protein: CASSNGLAGGYEQYF
CDR3 DNA: TGTGCCAGTAGTAATGGACTAGCGGGAGGTTACGAGCAGTACTTC

J gene: TRBJ2-1
D gene: NA
clone size: NA
V gene: TRBV30
CDR3 protein: CAWRGRVSYNEQFF
CDR3 DNA: TGTGCCTGGAGGGGCAGGGTATCCTACAATGAGCAGTTCTTC

J gene: TRBJ2-1
D gene: NA
clone size: NA
V gene: TRBV10-3
CDR3 protein: CANAYSRDQNEQFF
CDR3 DNA: TGTGCCAACGCCTATTCCCGGGACCAGAATGAGCAGTTCTTC

J gene: TRBJ2-7
D gene: NA
clone size: NA
V gene: TRBV24-1
CDR3 protein: CATSEQGSHEQYF
CDR3 DNA: TGTGCCACCAGTGAGCAGGGTTCCCACGAGCAGTACTTC

J gene: TRBJ1-1
D gene: NA
clone size: NA
V gene: TRBV28
CDR3 protein: CASSLPRANTEAFF
CDR3 DNA: TGTGCCAGCAGTTTACCCAGGGCTAACACTGAAGCTTTCTTT

J gene: TRBJ2-2
D gene: NA
clone size: NA
V gene: TRBV3-1/TRBV3-2
CDR3 protein: CASRGTGELFF
CDR3 DNA: TGTGCCAGCAGGGGGACCGGGGAGCTGTTTTTT

J gene: TRBJ1-1
D gene: NA
clone size: NA
V gene: TRBV6-4
CDR3 protein: CASSWGMNTEAFF
CDR3 DNA: TGTGCCAGCAGTTGGGGCATGAACACTGAAGCTTTCTTT

J gene: TRBJ1-6
D gene: NA
clone size: NA
V gene: TRBV7-9
CDR3 protein: CASSLQGGSPLHF
CDR3 DNA: TGTGCCAGCAGCTTGCAGGGTGGGTCACCCCTCCACTTT

J gene: TRBJ2-3
D gene: TRBD1
clone size: once
V gene: TRBV29-1
CDR3 protein: CSATDRASTDTQYF
CDR3 DNA: TGCAGCGCCACAGACAGGGCTAGCACAGATACGCAGTATTTT